These 30 T cell receptor beta chains were all obtained from the same sample, sequenced in a study of blood T cell repertoires in COVID-19. Assay used: immunoSEQ multiplex PCR; TCRdb lists only in-frame clones, some missing. The repertoire has about 300,000 clones, roughly 88% of them found once; the top ten carry approximately 1.8%. Sequencing was carried out using peripheral blood. These receptors were obtained from a woman aged 30 to 39 with COVID-19, enrolled during active disease.

The chain is built from TRBV9 and TRBJ2-2, with D maybe TRBD1 (7 bases). CDR1 SGDLS and CDR2 YYNGEE come from the germline V gene. The germline V and J ends were trimmed by 0 bases and 6 bases, with 15 bases remaining between them. The CDR3 spans 16 residues. The CDR3 loop reads CASSVEEGAPPGELFF. The DNA of the CDR3 is TGTGCCAGCAGCGTAGAGGAGGGGGCGCCGCCCGGGGAGCTGTTTTTT.

This rearrangement joins TRBV5-1 to TRBJ1-2; TRBD1 might be the D (5 bases). Germline loops: CDR1 SGHRS, CDR2 YFSETQ. The V end lost 4 bases, the J end lost 3 bases, and 16 bases lay between the germline ends. The CDR3 spans 15 residues. CDR3 nucleotide sequence: TGCGCCAGCAGCAGTACAGGCAATCGTTACTATGGCTACACCTTC. It specifies CASSSTGNRYYGYTF. The variable domain in full, with the rest retrieved from reference TRBV5-1 and TRBJ1-2, is KAGVTQTPRYLIKTRGQQVTLSCSPISGHRSVSWYQQTPGQGLQFLFEYFSETQRNKGNFPGRFSGRQFSNSRSEMNVSTLELGDSALYLCASSSTGNRYYGYTFGSGTRLTVV.

V gene TRBV5-1 combines with J gene TRBJ2-2; TRBD1 matches at 12 bases. V shed 1 base and J 0 bases; nucleotides not matched to a gene: 4. The germline V gene encodes CDR1 SGHRS and CDR2 YFSETQ. The CDR3 has 18 residues. Written as DNA, the CDR3 is TGCGCCAGCAGCTTGCCGGGACAGGGGGCTTCGAACACCGGGGAGCTGTTTTTT. Its protein product is CASSLPGQGASNTGELFF.

The V call is TRBV11-3, the J call TRBJ2-3; TRBD2 agrees at 11 bases. The CDR3 runs 15 residues. J was trimmed by 2 bases and V by 6 bases; bases with no gene match: 4. Germline V gives CDR1 SGHNT, CDR2 YENEEA. CDR3 nucleotide sequence: TGTGCCAGCAGAATAGCGGGGGGGCTCACAGATACGCAGTATTTT. Protein: CASRIAGGLTDTQYF. Full variable domain (rest looked up from reference TRBV11-3 and TRBJ2-3): EAGVVQSPRYKIIEKKQPVAFWCNPISGHNTLYWYLQNLGQGPELLIRYENEEAVDDSQLPKDRFSAERLKGVDSTLKIQPAELGDSAVYLCASRIAGGLTDTQYFGPGTRLTVL.

The chain has TRBV5-1 and TRBJ2-1; D perhaps matches TRBD2 (6 bases). Per germline, CDR1 SGHRS and CDR2 YFSETQ. The CDR3 is 16 amino acids. Trimming took off 0 bases at V and 0 bases at J, with 10 bases between the two ends. CDR3 DNA: TGCGCCAGCAGCTTGGATGGGGGGACCTCCTACAATGAGCAGTTCTTC. This encodes CASSLDGGTSYNEQFF.

The V and J genes are TRBV4-1 and TRBJ1-4, with TRBD1 matching 8 bases. Germline CDR1 and CDR2: MGHRA and YSYEKL. V was clipped by 0 bases and J by 8 bases; unmatched bases: 5. This CDR3 spans 15 amino acids. CDR3 nucleotide sequence: TGCGCCAGCAGCCAAGACCAGGGGGCAGGGGAAAAACTGTTTTTT. Its protein is CASSQDQGAGEKLFF.

The rearrangement uses TRBV11-2 and TRBJ2-3; 10 nucleotides align to TRBD2. J gave up 2 bases and V 1 base, and 3 bases lay outside the gene matches. The CDR3 consists of 16 residues. Germline-derived CDR1 and CDR2 are SGHAT and FQNNGV. CDR3 residues: CASSLVAGGFTDTQYF. In nucleotides, the CDR3 is TGTGCCAGCAGCTTAGTAGCGGGGGGTTTCACAGATACGCAGTATTTT.

This clone was recorded once. The chain employs TRBV7-9 and TRBJ2-3, with D possibly TRBD2 on 6 matching bases. Germline CDR1 SEHNR, CDR2 FQNEAQ (reference sequence). The V and J ends lost 1 base and 6 bases respectively, with 8 bases between them. This CDR3 spans 13 amino acids. CDR3 DNA: TGTGCCAGCAGCTTAGTGGGACTTGATACGCAGTATTTT. It codes for CASSLVGLDTQYF.

This clone showed up just once. The V call is TRBV28, the J call TRBJ2-3; 9 bases agree with TRBD1. CDR1 and CDR2 (germline): MDHEN, SYDVKM. The V gene end was trimmed by 5 bases and the J gene end by 7 bases; junction bases not matched to a gene: 4. The CDR3 is made up of 13 amino acids. CDR3 amino acids: CASSTGGRNTQYF. The DNA for the CDR3 is TGTGCCAGCAGTACAGGGGGCCGGAATACGCAGTATTTT.

Regarding this clone: Sequence at one end of the junction differs from germline and may be a read error. The rearrangement uses TRBV19 and TRBJ2-7; maybe TRBD2 (5 bases). This CDR3 is built from 15 residues. CDR1 and CDR2 from the germline V gene are LNHDA and SQIVND (reference sequence). CDR3 protein: CASSIGSPDFYEQYF. CDR3 DNA: TGTGCCAGTAGCATAGGGAGCCCCGACTTCTACGAGCAGTACTTC.

This chain joins TRBV19 and TRBJ1-2; weak D call: TRBD1 (6 bases). This CDR3 is 13 amino acids long. CDR1 LNHDA and CDR2 SQIVND come from the germline V gene (reference sequence). Deletions cut 6 bases from V and 5 bases from J, with 13 bases between. The CDR3, as DNA: TGTGCCAGTAGAACAGGGTTAGGGTATGGCTACACCTTC. Its protein is CASRTGLGYGYTF.

V gene TRBV2 combines with J gene TRBJ1-2; D call uncertain. This CDR3 is 17 amino acids long. CDR1 is SNHLY and CDR2 is FYNNEI in the germline V gene. Between the trimmed V and J ends, which lost 1 base and 6 bases, there was a span of 21 bases. The chain's CDR3 is CASSEGRWARVLHGYTF. For the CDR3, the DNA is TGTGCCAGCAGTGAAGGGCGCTGGGCGAGGGTCTTGCATGGCTACACCTTC. The full variable domain, its missing parts supplied by reference TRBV2 and TRBJ1-2, is EPEVTQTPSHQVTQMGQEVILRCVPISNHLYFYWYRQILGQKVEFLVSFYNNEISEKSEIFDDQFSVERPDGSNFTLKIRSTKLEDSAMYFCASSEGRWARVLHGYTFGSGTRLTVV.

This rearrangement joins TRBV7-2 to TRBJ1-5; possible D gene TRBD1, 6 bases. This CDR3 contains 15 residues. The germline V gene has CDR1 SGHTA and CDR2 FQGNSA. V was clipped by 5 bases and J by 4 bases, with 15 bases between them. This chain's CDR3 is CASSGGDTPNQPQHF. The CDR3 nucleotides read TGTGCCAGCAGCGGGGGGGACACCCCTAATCAGCCCCAGCATTTT.

V gene TRBV5-1 combines with J gene TRBJ1-6; the D is unclear. The CDR3 length is 17 residues. Germline V gives CDR1 SGHRS, CDR2 YFSETQ. The V end lost 0 bases, the J end lost 6 bases, and 16 bases lay between the germline ends. CDR3 protein: CASSLVPGSVGNSPLHF. The CDR3 nucleotides read TGCGCCAGCAGCTTGGTCCCAGGAAGTGTCGGTAATTCACCCCTCCACTTT.

V is TRBV12-3 or TRBV12-4 and J is TRBJ2-5, with no clear D. The CDR3 runs to 13 residues. V was pared by 8 bases and J by 5 bases, with 15 bases between. CDR3 in amino acids: CASGPSLEETQYF. CDR3 coding DNA: TGTGCCAGCGGTCCAAGTCTAGAGGAGACCCAGTACTTC.

The V and J genes are TRBV7-8 and TRBJ1-4; D gene ambiguous. This CDR3 has 17 amino acids. V dropped 3 bases and J dropped 8 bases, with 22 bases sitting between them. CDR1 and CDR2 (germline): SGHVS, FQNEAQ. CDR3 DNA: TGTGCCAGCAGCTTTATCTCCCGGGGAAGGAGGGAGGAAAAACTGTTTTTT. Protein: CASSFISRGRREEKLFF.

V and J are TRBV13 and TRBJ2-3; a possible D gene is TRBD2 (6 bases). The germline V and J ends were trimmed by 5 bases and 6 bases, with 15 bases remaining between them. Germline loops: CDR1 PRHDT, CDR2 FYEKMQ (reference sequence). The CDR3 is 14 amino acids. The CDR3: CASSLGTSRDTQYF. DNA for the CDR3: TGTGCCAGCAGCCTCGGGACTTCTCGGGATACGCAGTATTTT.

The CDR3 protein is CASLSNYGYTF. CDR3 nucleotide sequence: TGTGCCAGCTTGAGTAACTATGGCTACACCTTC. The V call is TRBV9, the J call TRBJ1-2; D is unclear. Germline-derived CDR1 and CDR2 are SGDLS and YYNGEE. This CDR3 has 11 residues. Between the trimmed V and J ends, which lost 7 bases and 1 base, there was a span of 5 bases.

The gene calls are TRBV29-1 and TRBJ1-1; D might be TRBD1 (5 bases). The V gene lost 3 bases and the J gene lost 0 bases, with 8 bases spanning the gap. This CDR3 has 13 residues. The germline gives CDR1 SQVTM, CDR2 ANQGSEA. CDR3 region: CSVDYRMNTEAFF. The CDR3 DNA follows: TGCAGCGTTGACTACAGGATGAACACTGAAGCTTTCTTT.

The chain combines TRBV7-9 with TRBJ1-6; 11 bases match TRBD1. Trimming removed 0 bases from V and 8 bases from J; junction bases left unmatched: 6. The length of the CDR3 is 17 residues. In germline, CDR1 is SEHNR, CDR2 FQNEAQ (reference sequence). The CDR3 DNA sequence: TGTGCCAGCAGCTTAGCTGGAGGACAGGGGGCTTATTCACCCCTCCACTTT. Its protein product is CASSLAGGQGAYSPLHF. Variable domain in full (rest from reference TRBV7-9 and TRBJ1-6): DTGVSQNPRHKITKRGQNVTFRCDPISEHNRLYWYRQTLGQGPEFLTYFQNEAQLEKSRLLSDRFSAERPKGSFSTLEIQRTEQGDSAMYLCASSLAGGQGAYSPLHFGNGTRLTVT.

This chain links TRBV3-1 (or the pseudogene TRBV3-2) with TRBJ1-4; D perhaps matches TRBD1 (5 bases). Germline V lookup: CDR1 LGHDT, CDR2 YNNKEL (reference sequence). This CDR3 is built from 14 residues. Trimming cost V 5 bases and J 6 bases, with 13 bases left between them. CDR3 residues: CASSDPTQDEKLFF. CDR3 coding DNA: TGTGCCAGCAGCGACCCGACACAGGATGAAAAACTGTTTTTT.

The J gene is TRBJ1-1, the V gene TRBV12-3 or TRBV12-4; D call uncertain. The CDR3 loop spans 13 amino acids. V shed 3 bases and J shed 1 base, with 6 bases lying between them. The CDR3: CASSLAENTEAFF. DNA for the CDR3: TGTGCCAGCAGTTTGGCAGAGAACACTGAAGCTTTCTTT.

This clone has only one observation. Here the CDR3 DNA reads TGTGCCAGCCGGTTAGCGGGTAGCACAGATACGCAGTATTTT. Translating it yields CASRLAGSTDTQYF. The V and J genes are TRBV2 and TRBJ2-3; 7 bases are shared with TRBD2. The V gene end was trimmed by 8 bases and the J gene end by 0 bases; junction bases not matched to a gene: 5. The CDR3 is 14 residues long. The germline V gene encodes CDR1 SNHLY and CDR2 FYNNEI.

The chain recombines TRBV18 with TRBJ2-2; 9 positions match TRBD1. Germline-derived CDR1 and CDR2 are KGHSH and LQKENI. The CDR3 loop spans 18 amino acids. Trimming removed 0 bases from V and 0 bases from J; junction bases left unmatched: 5. This CDR3 is CASSPPGTGRANTGELFF. The CDR3 bases are TGTGCCAGCTCACCACCCGGGACAGGGAGAGCGAACACCGGGGAGCTGTTTTTT.

This clone was counted once. V usage is TRBV7-9 and J usage is TRBJ2-3; TRBD2 matches 9 bases. The germline gives CDR1 SEHNR, CDR2 FQNEAQ (reference sequence). The trim removed 5 bases at V and 0 bases at J, leaving 12 bases unmatched. This CDR3 has 18 residues. The CDR3 region is CASSPIASGVFSTDTQYF. The CDR3 DNA is TGTGCCAGCAGCCCTATTGCTAGCGGGGTATTTAGCACAGATACGCAGTATTTT.

This clone was detected ten times or more. The chain is built from TRBV18 and TRBJ2-5; 13 bases match TRBD2. V lost 5 bases to trimming and J lost 4 bases; unmatched junction nucleotides: 10. This CDR3 is 17 amino acids long. From germline, CDR1 is KGHSH and CDR2 LQKENI. The CDR3 bases are TGTGCCAGCTCAGCGAAAAAGGGACTAGCGGGGACAGAGACCCAGTACTTC. This gives the protein CASSAKKGLAGTETQYF. Supplemented by reference TRBV18 and TRBJ2-5, the full variable domain reads NAGVMQNPRHLVRRRGQEARLRCSPMKGHSHVYWYRQLPEEGLKFMVYLQKENIIDESGMPKERFSAEFPKEGPSILRIQQVVRGDSAAYFCASSAKKGLAGTETQYFGPGTRLLVL.

This rearrangement joins TRBV6-5 to TRBJ2-1, with D tentatively TRBD2 (6 bases). The CDR3 runs to 15 residues. Germline loops: CDR1 MNHEY, CDR2 SVGAGI. V lost 0 bases to trimming and J lost 0 bases, with 6 bases between them. Written as DNA, the CDR3 is TGTGCCAGCAGTTACTCGGGGGGCTCCTACAATGAGCAGTTCTTC. Translation: CASSYSGGSYNEQFF.

The chain employs TRBV18 and TRBJ1-6, with 7 positions matching TRBD1. The V and J ends lost 2 bases and 7 bases, in that order; junction bases with no gene match: 14. Germline V gene sequence: CDR1 KGHSH, CDR2 LQKENI. The CDR3 consists of 18 residues. The CDR3: CASSPYRILGTENSPLHF. The CDR3 nucleotides read TGTGCCAGCTCACCATATCGGATATTGGGGACAGAGAATTCACCCCTCCACTTT.

The chain uses TRBV24-1 and TRBJ1-1; D remains unclear. The CDR3 is 13 amino acids. Deletions cut 9 bases from V and 5 bases from J, with 15 bases between. The germline CDR1 and CDR2 sequences are KGHDR and SFDVKD. The DNA of the CDR3 is TGTGCCACCCGTTTAGGCAGCGGGACTGAAGCTTTCTTT. It codes for CATRLGSGTEAFF.

This chain links TRBV2 with TRBJ1-4; D gene unclear. V was cut by 9 bases and J by 8 bases, with 13 bases left in between. This CDR3 is built from 12 residues. CDR1 and CDR2 from the germline V gene are SNHLY and FYNNEI. CDR3 region: CASRSGGEKLFF. The CDR3 DNA is TGTGCCAGTAGGAGTGGTGGAGAAAAACTGTTTTTT.